This T cell receptor beta chain was observed in a study of regulatory T cells in long-lasting Graves disease. The table lists this clonotype with a count of one. This sequence may be a read error, since a much larger clone differs from it by one base. It is likely a read error, because the conserved phenylalanine at the end of the CDR3 is missing. Both iRepertoire HTBI primers and Arm-PCR of CDR3 regions were used to build the TCR beta libraries. TCRdb reanalysed the multiplex PCR reads using MiXCR and keeps one entry per CDR3 protein. This table has about 530,000 distinct CDR3 sequences, roughly a sixth appearing once. Described time point: newly diagnosed GD, antithyroid drugs for less than 3 months. Scientists built the TCR library using RNA that was extracted from PBMCs. These same records also appear under a second study, on T cells in Graves' hyperthyroidism and ophthalmopathy. That report notes: Stable Graves' hyperthyroidism denoted no ophthalmopathy progression over 18 months. The model anticipated ophthalmopathy a median around 6 months pre-onset.

Sequences were derived from peripheral blood mononuclear cells (PBMCs), sampled at new diagnosis, from a patient treated with antithyroid drugs. This TCR was recovered from a woman in her forties or fifties with Graves disease.

The CDR3 DNA sequence: TGTGCCAGCAGTGCCGCATGGACAGGGTATGGTGAAGCTTTCCTT. Protein: CASSAAWTGYGEAFL. The J gene is TRBJ1-1, the V gene TRBV6-1, with 8 nucleotides matching TRBD1. The ends lost 4 bases at V and 7 bases at J; junction bases unmatched: 11. The CDR3 spans 15 residues. Looked up from germline, CDR1 is MNHNS and CDR2 is SASEGT.